The 9 T cell receptor beta chains below come from one sample, sequenced in a study of T cells after yellow fever vaccination. Via MiXCR, TCRdb re-called the 5' RACE reads, giving one row per CDR3 protein. This sample has about 330,000 distinct CDR3 sequences, with approximately 8% found just once. The material was PBMCs, obtained about 41 days after the first yellow fever vaccination. The receptor source for this set is a man between 18 and 29 years old who received the YFV17D yellow fever vaccine.

The chain couples TRBV6-5 to TRBJ1-4; D gene uncertain. Trimming pared 0 bases from V and 10 bases from J, leaving 12 bases between. Germline assignment: CDR1 MNHEY and CDR2 SVGAGI. The CDR3 is made up of 14 amino acids. The CDR3 region has the DNA TGTGCCAGCAGTTACTCTGCAAACGTCAGAAAACTGTTTTTT. Translating it yields CASSYSANVRKLFF.

The chain has TRBV6-2 or TRBV6-3 and TRBJ1-4, with D hard to call. Germline CDR1 MNHEY, CDR2 SVGEGT. The V and J ends lost 6 bases and 3 bases respectively, with 11 bases between them. The CDR3 sequence is 14 residues long. For the CDR3, the DNA is TGTGCCAGCAGGGGGAGGAATCCTAATGAAAAACTGTTTTTT. Protein product: CASRGRNPNEKLFF.

The chain employs TRBV3-1 and TRBJ1-1, with a possible D match to TRBD1 (6 bases). Per germline, CDR1 LGHDT and CDR2 YNNKEL (reference sequence). V dropped 6 bases and J dropped 1 base, with 18 bases sitting between them. The CDR3 has 16 residues. CDR3 amino acids: CASRGDTPSGNTEAFF. As DNA, the CDR3 is TGTGCCAGCAGGGGGGACACCCCGAGTGGGAACACTGAAGCTTTCTTT.

The chain recombines TRBV5-1 with TRBJ1-2; tentatively, D is TRBD1 (5 bases). Germline V gene data show CDR1 as SGHRS and CDR2 as YFSETQ. CDR3 size: 13 residues. Trimming stripped 9 bases from V and 3 bases from J, with 15 bases between. Here the CDR3 reads CATAYRSDYGYTF. The CDR3 DNA reads as TGCGCCACAGCGTACAGGTCCGACTATGGCTACACCTTC.

This clonotype was counted a few times. At one end, the junction sequence differs from germline, possibly due to a read error. Here the CDR3 DNA reads TGTGCCAGCAGTTTTAGGGCCAGCTTT. This encodes CASSFRASF. The V and J genes are TRBV12-3 or TRBV12-4 and TRBJ1-1; D unclear. CDR3 length: 9 residues.

This clonotype has just a few counts. The J gene is TRBJ2-3, the V gene TRBV7-9; a possible D gene is TRBD2 (5 bases). With 0 bases removed from V and 5 bases from J, the gap between germline ends came to 15 bases. The CDR3 consists of 16 residues. Germline values: CDR1 SEHNR, CDR2 FQNEAQ (reference sequence). CDR3 region: CASSLAGSGGLDTQYF. CDR3 DNA: TGTGCCAGCAGCTTAGCTGGGTCAGGAGGACTAGATACGCAGTATTTT.

This clonotype was counted only a few times. The chain recombines TRBV20-1 with TRBJ2-3, with D possibly being TRBD2 (6 bases). Germline CDR1 DFQATT, CDR2 SNEGSKA (reference sequence). The CDR3 spans 14 residues. Trimming shortened V by 6 bases and J by 3 bases, and 16 bases separated the two germline ends. The CDR3 region is CSAGPRGRTDTQYF. CDR3 nucleotide sequence: TGCAGTGCGGGGCCTCGGGGGAGAACAGATACGCAGTATTTT.

J is TRBJ1-6 and V is TRBV20-1; D perhaps matches TRBD1 (5 bases). Trimming pared 1 base from V and 8 bases from J, leaving 15 bases between. This CDR3 has 15 amino acids. Per germline, CDR1 DFQATT and CDR2 SNEGSKA (reference sequence). CDR3 sequence (DNA): TGCAGTGCTAGAGTGGGCTGGGGGGGGGATTCACCCCTCCACTTT. It specifies CSARVGWGGDSPLHF.

The V and J genes are TRBV5-1 and TRBJ1-4; no reliable D call. The CDR3 loop spans 14 amino acids. The V gene lost 0 bases and the J gene lost 5 bases, with 8 bases spanning the gap. Germline CDR1 and CDR2: SGHRS and YFSETQ. Here the CDR3 DNA reads TGCGCCAGCAGCTTGGAGGCCAGAAATGAAAAACTGTTTTTT. Protein: CASSLEARNEKLFF. Supplemented by reference TRBV5-1 and TRBJ1-4, the full variable domain reads KAGVTQTPRYLIKTRGQQVTLSCSPISGHRSVSWYQQTPGQGLQFLFEYFSETQRNKGNFPGRFSGRQFSNSRSEMNVSTLELGDSALYLCASSLEARNEKLFFGSGTQLSVL.